This TCR beta chain was retrieved from a study of blood T cell repertoires in COVID-19 (dated by TCRdb to between 2020 and 2021). The study in broad terms: The collaborator samples originated in the United States, Italy and Spain and spanned the acute and convalescent phases of COVID-19. The sample metadata nearly always contained a de-identified subject ID, COVID-19 status, age in years and sex. The dataset comprised deeply sampled blood TCRbeta repertoires from subjects exposed to, actively infected with, or recovered from COVID-19. Where HLA class I and class II types were available, the types were taken from metadata supplied by the sample provider, not from assay-based typing. The repertoires were made available in a free public database intended to serve as a resource for research on the immune response to SARS-CoV-2. Samples were obtained from the ongoing ImmuneRACE study (first 160 participants) and from 1,254 subjects provided by 6 global collaborators. The material from the prospective study consisted of cDNA or gDNA derived from T cells, B-cell-depleted T cells, or PBMCs.

At one collaborating source in Seattle, patients were enrolled during active infection and were followed longitudinally through the course of disease. Whole blood was collected in K2EDTA tubes by collaborating institutions according to the institutions' own protocols. Collaborator samples were shipped for TCRbeta analysis as frozen whole blood, isolated PBMCs, or DNA extracted from either sample type. The immunoSEQ Assay, a bias-controlled multiplex PCR, was used to amplify TCRbeta CDR3 regions from genomic DNA. The paper's processing steps were these. Nucleated cell counts per sample were estimated from amplification of reference gene primers within the assay. To quantify the absolute abundance of each unique TCRbeta CDR3 rearrangement, sequence reads were collapsed and filtered. For each sample, productive Simpson clonality was calculated by taking the square root of Simpson's diversity index across productive rearrangements. TCRdb holds this immuneACCESS table with in-frame rearrangements only. Some clones are missing; in checked studies, unresolved V genes explain under half, and the rest has no known cause. Clonal size and the V and J genes are those of that table, whereas D and trimming came from the DNA. The sample contains 300,000 to 400,000 clones, 90% of them found a single time. The leading ten clones occupy less than 3.5% of the sample.

What the study reported, not specific to this receptor: Clinical and demographic metadata were provided uncurated, with the amount varying by source and participant.

Comment on this clone: It has no known antigen specificity. Base qualities are not at hand, and no much larger clone is one base apart.

Trimming takes 3 bases from V and 10 bases from J, and the germline ends sit 12 bases apart. Reading from cysteine to phenylalanine, the CDR3 counts 12 amino acids. Only CDR3 DNA remains: 36 bases, in frame from the first base. CDR1 and CDR2, looked up from the germline V gene (reference sequence), are LNHDA and SQIVND. The sequenced material came from peripheral blood. The chain couples TRBV19 to TRBJ1-1, with no D gene named confidently. The TCR was taken from a woman aged 25 to 45 with COVID-19, enrolled during active disease. The nucleotide sequence reads as follows: TGTGCCAGTAGTATTGGCGGGGAAAGAGCTTTCTTT. This sequence encodes CASSIGGERAFF. The full variable domain, with segments outside the CDR3 supplied by the reference TRBV19 and TRBJ1-1 proteins, appears as DGGITQSPKYLFRKEGQNVTLSCEQNLNHDAMYWYRQDPGQGLRLIYYSQIVNDFQKGDIAEGYSVSREKKESFPLTVTSAQKNPTAFYLCASSIGGERAFFGQGTRLTVV.